This T cell receptor (beta chain) was identified in a study of Ad26.COV2.S vaccination and SARS-CoV-2 variants. With 1 base removed from V and 5 bases from J, the gap between germline ends came to 15 bases. From germline, CDR1 is LGHDT and CDR2 YNNKEL (reference sequence). This CDR3 is 15 amino acids long. The table came from immunoSEQ multiplex PCR; TCRdb's copy has only in-frame clones and leaves some out. The table has some 250,000 clones, over 75% seen once; the top ten hold approximately 12%. The treatment: 15 to 20 received Ad26.COV2.S at low or high dose, single or two shots; roughly five received placebo; per-sample allocation not given. At day 63 after the first vaccine or placebo injection, samples were drawn.

Here the sequenced sample was peripheral blood, taken in a trial of Ad26.COV2.S vaccine versus placebo. This TCR was recovered from a person aged 18 to 59 who received the Ad26.COV2.S COVID-19 vaccine or a placebo. This chain connects TRBV3-1 (or the pseudogene TRBV3-2) to TRBJ2-7; possible D gene TRBD1, 5 bases. The CDR3: CASSQGSVGAHEQYF. CDR3 DNA: TGTGCCAGCAGCCAAGGGTCCGTAGGGGCCCACGAGCAGTACTTC.